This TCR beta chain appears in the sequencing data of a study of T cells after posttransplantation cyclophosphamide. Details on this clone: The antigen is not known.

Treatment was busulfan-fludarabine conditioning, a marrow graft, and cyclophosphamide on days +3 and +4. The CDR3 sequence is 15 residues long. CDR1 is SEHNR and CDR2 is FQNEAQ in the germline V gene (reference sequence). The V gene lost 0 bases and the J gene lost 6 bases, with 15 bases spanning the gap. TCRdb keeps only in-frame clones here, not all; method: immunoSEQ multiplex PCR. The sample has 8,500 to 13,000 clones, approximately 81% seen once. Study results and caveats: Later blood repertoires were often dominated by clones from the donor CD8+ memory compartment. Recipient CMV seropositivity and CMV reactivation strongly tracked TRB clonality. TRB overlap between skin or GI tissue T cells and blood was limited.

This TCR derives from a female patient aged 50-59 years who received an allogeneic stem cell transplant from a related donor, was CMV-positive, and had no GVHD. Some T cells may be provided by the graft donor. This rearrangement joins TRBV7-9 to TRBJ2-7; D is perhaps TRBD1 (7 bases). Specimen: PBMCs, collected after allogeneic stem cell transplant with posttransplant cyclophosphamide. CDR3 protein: CASSLAGTVGSEQYF. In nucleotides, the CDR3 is TGTGCCAGCAGCTTAGCCGGGACAGTCGGGAGCGAGCAGTACTTC.